One T cell receptor (beta chain) is described in this entry. The germline gene is not matched at one end of the junction; a read error may be the cause. Germline CDR1 MRHNA, CDR2 SNTAGT. The CDR3 is 15 residues long. From the multiplex PCR reads, TCRdb called clonotypes with MiXCR, one entry per CDR3 protein. Among about 270,000 distinct CDR3 sequences, about 30% were seen once, and the ten largest hold roughly 1.1%. The sample is drawn from a study of breast tumors, draining lymph nodes, adjacent tissues. The lymph nodes were axillary draining lymph nodes from breast cancer patients. V is TRBV6-4 and J is TRBJ2-2; D is possibly TRBD1 (5 bases). The TCR originated in a female donor with breast cancer. Some clones in this sample may be carry-over from other donors' samples. The specimen sequenced was axillary lymph node tissue. The CDR3 coding sequence is TGTACCAGCACCCCGACAGCCTTGAACACCGGGGAGCTGTTTTTT. Encoded protein: CTSTPTALNTGELFF.